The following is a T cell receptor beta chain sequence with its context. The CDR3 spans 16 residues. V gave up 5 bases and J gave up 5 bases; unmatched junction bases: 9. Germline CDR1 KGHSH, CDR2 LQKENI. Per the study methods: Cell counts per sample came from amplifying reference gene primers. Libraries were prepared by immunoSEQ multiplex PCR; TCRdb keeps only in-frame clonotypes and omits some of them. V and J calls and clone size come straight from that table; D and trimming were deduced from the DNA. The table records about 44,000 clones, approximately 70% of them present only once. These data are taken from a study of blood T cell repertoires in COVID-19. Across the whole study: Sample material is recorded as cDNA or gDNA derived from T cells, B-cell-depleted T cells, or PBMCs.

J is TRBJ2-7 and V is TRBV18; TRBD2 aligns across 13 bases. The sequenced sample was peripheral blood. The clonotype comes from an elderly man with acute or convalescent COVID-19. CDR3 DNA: TGTGCCAGCTCATCAACCGGGACTAGCGGGATACACGAGCAGTACTTC. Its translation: CASSSTGTSGIHEQYF.